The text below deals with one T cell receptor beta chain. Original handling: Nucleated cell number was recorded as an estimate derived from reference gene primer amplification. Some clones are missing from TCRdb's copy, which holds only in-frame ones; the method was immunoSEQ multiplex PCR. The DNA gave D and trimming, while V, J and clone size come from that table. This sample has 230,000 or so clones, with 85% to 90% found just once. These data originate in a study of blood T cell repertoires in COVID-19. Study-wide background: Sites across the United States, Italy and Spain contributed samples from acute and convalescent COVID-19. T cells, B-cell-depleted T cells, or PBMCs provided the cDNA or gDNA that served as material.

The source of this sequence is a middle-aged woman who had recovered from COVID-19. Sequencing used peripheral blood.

CDR3 residues: CASSSPKGDGELFF. Here the CDR3 DNA reads TGTGCCAGCAGCTCCCCCAAGGGGGACGGGGAGCTGTTTTTT. J is TRBJ2-2 and V is TRBV27; D might be TRBD1 (6 bases). The CDR3 contains 14 residues. Germline V lookup: CDR1 MNHEY, CDR2 SMNVEV (reference sequence). V was shortened by 6 bases and J by 7 bases, with 15 bases between the two germline ends.